This record concerns one TCR beta chain sequence. Its target is unknown. The CDR3 spans 13 residues. Trimming stripped 7 bases from V and 5 bases from J, with 11 bases between. Germline loops: CDR1 MNHEY, CDR2 SVGAGI. The entry originates in a study of PD-L1 blockade in urothelial cancer. The overall study: At 3 weeks after treatment start (second dose) and again at 6 weeks, blood was analyzed. Peripheral blood specimens exhibited a median yield of around 130,000 T cells.

Points from the study as a whole: Better survival was predicted by below-median pretreatment blood TCR clonality.

The protocol was immunoSEQ multiplex PCR, while the TCRdb copy is restricted to in-frame clones and leaves out a portion. The sample lists around 49,000 clones; roughly four fifths were seen once. Noted time point: peripheral blood 6 weeks after treatment start. Each patient gave between 1 and 8 samples of peripheral blood mononuclear cells, which were collected pretreatment and during treatment. V and J are TRBV6-5 and TRBJ2-2; perhaps TRBD1 as D (5 bases). The material sequenced was PBMCs, taken around atezolizumab (anti-PD-L1) treatment. This clonotype was sampled from a man aged 60-69 years with urothelial cancer. Here the CDR3 DNA reads TGTGCCAGCACCAATAGGGGAACCGGGGAGCTGTTTTTT. This codes for CASTNRGTGELFF.